One and the same sample provided the 12 T cell receptor beta chains below, sequenced in a study of shared clonotypes between healthy human individuals. The naive CD8 subset, CD45RO-negative cells positively selected for CCR7, excluded terminally differentiated effector memory CD45RA+ cells. Generated by immunoSEQ multiplex PCR, the TCRdb table keeps only in-frame clones and is missing some. The data show about 590,000 clones, nearly 97% seen once. Sample: naive CD8+ T cells sorted from blood. Every receptor here comes from a woman in her twenties or thirties in good health.

The V gene is TRBV28, the J gene TRBJ2-1; TRBD2 matches at 11 bases. The CDR3 loop spans 16 amino acids. Per the germline V gene, CDR1 is MDHEN and CDR2 is SYDVKM. The V segment lost 2 bases and the J segment 5 bases; nucleotides outside the gene matches: 5. CDR3 in amino acids: CASSLGLAGGHNEQFF. The CDR3 nucleotides are TGTGCCAGCAGTTTAGGGCTAGCGGGAGGTCACAATGAGCAGTTCTTC.

The gene calls are TRBV7-2 and TRBJ2-7; 15 nucleotides align to TRBD2. The V gene's germline CDR1 is SGHTA and CDR2 FQGNSA. J lost 4 bases, V lost 5 bases, and 6 bases had no gene match. CDR3 length: 16 residues. CDR3 DNA sequence: TGTGCCAGCAGCCAGGGACTAGCGGGAGGTGGGTACGAGCAGTACTTC. It specifies CASSQGLAGGGYEQYF.

This chain links TRBV7-6 with TRBJ1-1; unclear D gene. The CDR3 sequence is 11 residues long. V gave up 6 bases and J gave up 10 bases, with 12 bases separating them. CDR1 and CDR2 from the germline V gene are SGHVS and FNYEAQ. CDR3 sequence reads: CASRNPPGAFF. In nucleotides, the CDR3 is TGTGCCAGCAGGAACCCGCCCGGAGCTTTCTTT.

V gene TRBV19 combines with J gene TRBJ2-3; 8 bases are a match to TRBD1. Trimming took 10 bases from V and 7 from J; bases not matched to a gene: 10. Germline CDR1 and CDR2: LNHDA and SQIVND (reference sequence). The CDR3 spans 13 residues. The CDR3 spells CATLRTGKHTQYF. In DNA form, the CDR3 reads TGTGCCACGCTGAGGACAGGGAAACATACGCAGTATTTT.

V usage is TRBV4-1 and J usage is TRBJ2-7; 10 positions match TRBD2. In germline, CDR1 is MGHRA, CDR2 YSYEKL. J lost 2 bases, V lost 3 bases, and 7 bases had no gene match. The length of the CDR3 is 16 residues. CDR3 sequence: CASSQFLAGETYEQYF. DNA of the CDR3: TGCGCCAGCAGCCAGTTTCTAGCGGGAGAAACCTACGAGCAGTACTTC.

In this sample, this clone turned up once. This sample includes further DNA sequences coding for the same CDR3. The rearrangement links TRBV5-6 to TRBJ1-3; D gene uncertain. There are 14 residues in the CDR3. Trimming cost V 0 bases and J 0 bases, with 4 bases left between them. Looked up from germline, CDR1 is SGHDT and CDR2 is YYEEEE. This chain's CDR3 is CASSLGLSGNTIYF. Written as DNA, the CDR3 is TGTGCCAGCAGCTTGGGGCTCTCTGGAAACACCATATATTTT.

The chain combines TRBV6-1 with TRBJ2-7; TRBD1 matches 7 bases. This CDR3 comprises 15 residues. Germline trimming cut 2 bases from V and 6 bases from J; bases unmatched to any gene: 10. Per the germline V gene, CDR1 is MNHNS and CDR2 is SASEGT. The DNA for the CDR3 is TGTGCCAGCAGTGAATGGAAACAGGGACAGATCGAGCAGTACTTC. Translation gives CASSEWKQGQIEQYF.

This clone is a singleton in its sample. The J gene is TRBJ2-7, the V gene TRBV27, with D unresolved. Trimming removed 1 base at V and 3 bases at J, with 10 bases between. The CDR3 is 14 residues long. The germline V gene has CDR1 MNHEY and CDR2 SMNVEV (reference sequence). The CDR3 nucleotides read TGTGCCAGCAGTTTATTCCCGAAGGGCTACGAGCAGTACTTC. It encodes CASSLFPKGYEQYF.

This chain uses TRBV7-9 with TRBJ2-3, with 10 positions matching TRBD2. V lost 7 bases to trimming and J lost 4 bases; unmatched junction nucleotides: 5. Germline-derived CDR1 and CDR2 are SEHNR and FQNEAQ (reference sequence). The CDR3 sequence is 14 residues long. CDR3 loop: CASTLAGESDTQYF. The CDR3 DNA is TGTGCCAGCACCCTAGCGGGAGAGTCAGATACGCAGTATTTT. The entire variable domain, with the rest obtained from reference TRBV7-9 and TRBJ2-3, is as follows: DTGVSQNPRHKITKRGQNVTFRCDPISEHNRLYWYRQTLGQGPEFLTYFQNEAQLEKSRLLSDRFSAERPKGSFSTLEIQRTEQGDSAMYLCASTLAGESDTQYFGPGTRLTVL.

This clone was recorded only once. The J gene is TRBJ2-5, the V gene TRBV28, with D perhaps TRBD1 (5 bases). The CDR3 is 15 residues long. V lost 3 bases, J lost 7 bases, and 18 bases lay in between. Per germline, CDR1 MDHEN and CDR2 SYDVKM. As DNA, the CDR3 is TGTGCCAGCAGTTTCCTGCGGAGCACCCAGGGGACCCAGTACTTC. Its translation: CASSFLRSTQGTQYF. The variable domain in full, completed from reference TRBV28 and TRBJ2-5, reads DVKVTQSSRYLVKRTGEKVFLECVQDMDHENMFWYRQDPGLGLRLIYFSYDVKMKEKGDIPEGYSVSREKKERFSLILESASTNQTSMYLCASSFLRSTQGTQYFGPGTRLLVL.

The CDR3 DNA reads as TGTGCCAGCAGCGTAAAAAGCGGGAGTCGATACGAGCAGTACTTC. It encodes CASSVKSGSRYEQYF. The chain has TRBV9 and TRBJ2-7; 8 bases fit TRBD2. Germline V gives CDR1 SGDLS, CDR2 YYNGEE. Trimming removed 1 base from V and 4 bases from J; junction bases left unmatched: 7. This CDR3 spans 15 amino acids.

The V and J genes are TRBV5-1 and TRBJ2-1; 9 bases match TRBD2. CDR3 size: 15 residues. The germline V gene has CDR1 SGHRS and CDR2 YFSETQ. The ends lost 2 bases at V and 7 bases at J; junction bases unmatched: 7. Here the CDR3 reads CASSFGSGRLNEQFF. The DNA of the CDR3 is TGCGCCAGCAGCTTCGGTAGCGGGAGATTAAATGAGCAGTTCTTC. Using reference TRBV5-1 and TRBJ2-1 for the parts outside the CDR3, the full variable domain is KAGVTQTPRYLIKTRGQQVTLSCSPISGHRSVSWYQQTPGQGLQFLFEYFSETQRNKGNFPGRFSGRQFSNSRSEMNVSTLELGDSALYLCASSFGSGRLNEQFFGPGTRLTVL.